This T cell receptor beta chain was found in a study of blood T cell repertoires in COVID-19. For the study at large: T cells, B-cell-depleted T cells, or PBMCs supplied cDNA or gDNA.

V lost 4 bases, J lost 7 bases, and 7 bases stayed unmatched. Germline CDR1 is MDHEN and CDR2 is SYDVKM. The CDR3 totals 14 residues. Authors' processing steps: How many nucleated cells were present was estimated from reference gene primer amplification. The protocol was immunoSEQ multiplex PCR, while the TCRdb copy is restricted to in-frame clones and leaves out a portion. V, J and clone size reflect that table, while D and trimming were determined from the DNA. In the table there are approximately 480,000 clones, nearly 90% of which are singletons. One Seattle source followed patients from active infection through their disease course.

The source is a man aged 18 to 30 with COVID-19, enrolled during active disease. This chain links TRBV28 with TRBJ2-4; 7 nucleotides align to TRBD1. The sequencing sample was made of peripheral blood. The CDR3 DNA sequence: TGTGCCAGCAGTTGGTCGACAGGGAAGAACATTCAGTACTTC. The encoded protein is CASSWSTGKNIQYF.